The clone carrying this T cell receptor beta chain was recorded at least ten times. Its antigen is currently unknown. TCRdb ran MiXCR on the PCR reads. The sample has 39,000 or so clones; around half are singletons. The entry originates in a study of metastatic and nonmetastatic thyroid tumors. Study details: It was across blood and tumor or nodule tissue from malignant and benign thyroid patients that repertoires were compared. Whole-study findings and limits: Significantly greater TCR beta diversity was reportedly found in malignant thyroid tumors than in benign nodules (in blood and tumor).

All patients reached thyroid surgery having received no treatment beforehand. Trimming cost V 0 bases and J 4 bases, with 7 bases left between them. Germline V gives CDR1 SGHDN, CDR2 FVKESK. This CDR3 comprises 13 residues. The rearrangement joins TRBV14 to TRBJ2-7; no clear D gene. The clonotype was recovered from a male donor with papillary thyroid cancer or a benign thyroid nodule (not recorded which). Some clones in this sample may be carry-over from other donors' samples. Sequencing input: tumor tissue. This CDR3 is CASSQERFYEQYF. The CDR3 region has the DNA TGTGCCAGCAGCCAAGAGAGGTTTTACGAGCAGTACTTC.